What follows are 29 T cell receptor beta chains derived from one specimen sequenced in a study of vaccination and CD4 T cells after COVID-19. Indicated treatment: approximately 11-day PBMC culture with coronavirus spike peptide pools or control peptides (ViraFEST assay). The Oncomine TCR Beta short-read assay was applied to DNA of cultured CD4+ T cells. TCRdb re-called the PCR reads through MiXCR, storing one row per CDR3 protein. The sample has about 20,000 distinct CDR3 sequences; approximately 57% are singletons. Their antigen targets remain unknown. The sample was CD4+ T cells from blood, cultured in vitro, taken after SARS-CoV-2 vaccination. These receptors originate from a human donor who had recovered from COVID-19.

The J gene is TRBJ1-5, the V gene TRBV27; D is undetermined. This CDR3 region has 16 residues. The ends were cut back, 5 bases at V and 3 bases at J, with 17 bases in the middle. Germline V gives CDR1 MNHEY, CDR2 SMNVEV (reference sequence). The CDR3 region has the DNA TGTGCCAGCAGTCCGCCCCGACGGAGCTCCAATCAGCCCCAGCATTTT. It specifies CASSPPRRSSNQPQHF.

This sequence joins TRBV11-3 and TRBJ1-1; TRBD1 matches at 7 bases. The CDR3 loop spans 15 amino acids. Germline V gene sequence: CDR1 SGHNT, CDR2 YENEEA. The ends lost 3 bases at V and 1 base at J; junction bases unmatched: 5. The CDR3 sequence: CASSFHRGSNTEAFF. CDR3 DNA: TGTGCCAGCAGCTTCCACAGGGGATCGAACACTGAAGCTTTCTTT.

The CDR3 nucleotides are TGTGCCAGTAGTCTTGGGACAGGGGGGCCCTACGAGCAGTACTTC. Translating gives CASSLGTGGPYEQYF. This chain uses TRBV19 with TRBJ2-7; 11 nucleotides line up with TRBD1. The germline gives CDR1 LNHDA, CDR2 SQIVND (reference sequence). Unmatched junction bases numbered 5, after V lost 5 bases and J lost 2 bases. The CDR3 has 15 amino acids.

The chain has TRBV7-2 and TRBJ1-5; D remains ambiguous. Germline CDR1 and CDR2: SGHTA and FQGNSA. CDR3 size: 15 residues. V gave up 5 bases and J gave up 3 bases, with 14 bases separating them. Here the CDR3 DNA reads TGTGCCAGCAGCCCATACTACAGTGCCAATCAGCCCCAGCATTTT. It translates to CASSPYYSANQPQHF.

The V and J genes are TRBV20-1 and TRBJ2-7, with TRBD2 matching 10 bases. J gave up 5 bases and V 6 bases, and 10 bases lay outside the gene matches. The germline V gene encodes CDR1 DFQATT and CDR2 SNEGSKA (reference sequence). The CDR3 runs 14 residues. The DNA for the CDR3 is TGCAGTGCACCAGCGGGGGGGCCGTTCAACGAGCAGTACTTC. Amino acid sequence: CSAPAGGPFNEQYF.

The rearrangement joins TRBV20-1 to TRBJ2-7, with a tentative D call TRBD2 (5 bases). The DNA end is more similar to TRBJ2-5, so the J call may be wrong. The CDR3 extends over 12 amino acids. The germline gives CDR1 DFQATT, CDR2 SNEGSKA (reference sequence). CDR3 amino acids: CSAGLPAGTQYF. CDR3 bases: TGCAGTGCTGGACTGCCTGCGGGGACCCAGTACTTC.

This sequence joins TRBV12-3 or TRBV12-4 and TRBJ1-2; unclear D gene. V was shortened by 6 bases and J by 2 bases, with 10 bases between the two germline ends. The CDR3 totals 13 residues. CDR3 protein: CASRASGNYGYTF. The CDR3 bases are TGTGCCAGCAGGGCATCAGGAAACTATGGCTACACCTTC.

This chain links TRBV20-1 with TRBJ1-2, with TRBD1 identical over 9 bases. From germline, CDR1 is DFQATT and CDR2 SNEGSKA (reference sequence). V lost 6 bases, J lost 8 bases, and 7 bases stayed unmatched. CDR3 size: 12 residues. CDR3 residues: CSATTGTGGYTF. The CDR3 nucleotides read TGCAGTGCGACGACCGGGACAGGGGGCTACACCTTC.

The chain recombines TRBV19 with TRBJ1-5; D is ambiguous. The CDR3 runs to 15 residues. V shed 5 bases and J shed 2 bases, with 13 bases lying between them. Per germline, CDR1 LNHDA and CDR2 SQIVND (reference sequence). The DNA of the CDR3 is TGTGCCAGTAGTCCCGGGAGGTGGGGCAATCAGCCCCAGCATTTT. This sequence encodes CASSPGRWGNQPQHF.

This clonotype was counted a few times. The CDR3 sequence: CATSRDHRPDTQYF. CDR3 DNA: TGTGCCACCAGCAGAGACCACCGCCCAGATACGCAGTATTTT. The chain is built from TRBV15 and TRBJ2-3; D gene ambiguous. This CDR3 contains 14 residues. Germline CDR1 LNHNV, CDR2 YYDKDF (reference sequence). The V end was cut by 0 bases, the J end by 4 bases, with 8 bases between.

The CDR3 DNA reads TGCAGTGCTAGGGATAGCGGGGGGCTGTACGAGCAGTACTTC. It encodes CSARDSGGLYEQYF. The chain couples TRBV20-1 to TRBJ2-7; 10 bases line up with TRBD2. The CDR3 totals 14 residues. Trimming at V came to 3 bases and at J to 4 bases, leaving 6 bases not matched to a gene. The germline gives CDR1 DFQATT, CDR2 SNEGSKA (reference sequence).

The chain carries TRBV19 and TRBJ1-1, with a weak D call TRBD1 (6 bases). V lost 2 bases, J lost 6 bases, and 13 bases lay in between. The CDR3 covers 14 residues. CDR1 LNHDA and CDR2 SQIVND come from the germline V gene (reference sequence). The CDR3 region has the DNA TGTGCCAGTAGTATAATAGGGGGGGATTCTGAAGCTTTCTTT. Encoded protein: CASSIIGGDSEAFF.

The V and J genes are TRBV6-2 or TRBV6-3 and TRBJ1-2; D is possibly TRBD1 (6 bases). V lost 5 bases and J lost 3, with 19 bases in between. The CDR3 extends over 16 amino acids. Per the germline V gene, CDR1 is MNHEY and CDR2 is SVGEGT. The CDR3 spells CASSPPIQQGHYGYTF. CDR3 in DNA: TGTGCCAGCAGTCCACCCATCCAACAGGGACACTATGGCTACACCTTC.

In DNA form, the CDR3 reads TGTGCCAGCAGCGTGGGGGGTCCGGGACAGGGTGCTGGCTACACCTTC. It is translated as CASSVGGPGQGAGYTF. V gene TRBV11-2 combines with J gene TRBJ1-2; 9 bases match TRBD1. CDR3 size: 16 residues. CDR1 and CDR2 (germline): SGHAT, FQNNGV. Unmatched junction bases numbered 14, after V lost 5 bases and J lost 7 bases.

The chain has TRBV10-3 and TRBJ1-3; D not certain. Deletions cut 3 bases from V and 2 bases from J, with 8 bases between. From germline, CDR1 is ENHRY and CDR2 SYGVKD. The CDR3 extends over 14 amino acids. CDR3 sequence (DNA): TGTGCCATCAGTGACAGGAGTACTGGAAACACCATATATTTT. Residues: CAISDRSTGNTIYF.

The chain has TRBV6-1 and TRBJ1-2; 9 positions agree with TRBD1. CDR3 size: 14 residues. The V segment lost 2 bases and the J segment 8 bases; nucleotides outside the gene matches: 6. Germline CDR1 reads MNHNS; CDR2 reads SASEGT. The CDR3 reads CASSERTGGWGYTF. The CDR3 nucleotides are TGTGCCAGCAGTGAAAGAACAGGGGGCTGGGGCTACACCTTC.

J is TRBJ2-3 and V is TRBV12-5; D gene ambiguous. This CDR3 contains 14 residues. V dropped 7 bases and J dropped 0 bases, with 11 bases sitting between them. Looked up from germline, CDR1 is LGHNT and CDR2 is FRNRAP. CDR3 sequence (DNA): TGTGCTAGTGTTACGGGCTATAGCACAGATACGCAGTATTTT. The encoded protein is CASVTGYSTDTQYF.

The rearrangement uses TRBV20-1 and TRBJ2-3, with 7 positions matching TRBD2. In germline, CDR1 is DFQATT, CDR2 SNEGSKA (reference sequence). With V trimmed by 3 bases and J by 2 bases, 5 bases remained unmatched. CDR3 size: 14 residues. The CDR3 DNA reads TGCAGTGCTAGTCCTAGCGGACCCACAGATACGCAGTATTTT. Translating gives CSASPSGPTDTQYF.

This chain uses TRBV6-5 with TRBJ1-2; D is perhaps TRBD1 (5 bases). From germline, CDR1 is MNHEY and CDR2 SVGAGI. Trimming removed 0 bases from V and 8 bases from J, with 10 bases in between. The CDR3 consists of 13 residues. In DNA form, the CDR3 reads TGTGCCAGCAGTTACTCGATGGCAGGGGGCTACACCTTC. The encoded protein is CASSYSMAGGYTF.

V and J are TRBV6-4 and TRBJ1-1; 7 nucleotides match TRBD1. CDR3 size: 13 residues. With 4 bases clipped from V and 5 bases from J, the junction kept 4 bases outside the gene matches. The germline gives CDR1 MRHNA, CDR2 SNTAGT. The CDR3 loop is CASSVEQGTEAFF. In nucleotides, the CDR3 is TGTGCCAGCAGTGTCGAACAGGGGACTGAAGCTTTCTTT.

This clonotype was picked up a small number of times. The chain recombines TRBV11-3 with TRBJ2-3; 12 bases are shared with TRBD2. This CDR3 is built from 15 residues. Germline V CDR1 and CDR2: SGHNT, YENEEA. V trimming: 2 bases; J trimming: 8 bases; junction bases outside the gene matches: 5. The CDR3 sequence: CASSLRLAGEATQYF. The CDR3 nucleotides are TGTGCCAGCAGCTTAAGACTAGCGGGAGAGGCTACGCAGTATTTT.

The chain has TRBV28 and TRBJ1-5; 10 bases map to TRBD1. The J segment lost 3 bases and the V segment lost 5 bases, leaving 7 bases of the junction unmatched. This CDR3 has 16 residues. Germline CDR1 MDHEN, CDR2 SYDVKM. In DNA form, the CDR3 reads TGTGCCAGCAGTCCCTGGACAGGGGGGTACAATCAGCCCCAGCATTTT. Its translation: CASSPWTGGYNQPQHF. The variable domain in full, with the rest retrieved from reference TRBV28 and TRBJ1-5, is DVKVTQSSRYLVKRTGEKVFLECVQDMDHENMFWYRQDPGLGLRLIYFSYDVKMKEKGDIPEGYSVSREKKERFSLILESASTNQTSMYLCASSPWTGGYNQPQHFGDGTRLSIL.

The chain joins TRBV19 to TRBJ1-3; 9 nucleotides align to TRBD1. CDR1 is LNHDA and CDR2 is SQIVND in the germline V gene (reference sequence). With 3 bases clipped from V and 1 base from J, the junction kept 7 bases outside the gene matches. The CDR3 is 17 residues long. CDR3 region: CASSITGTGRSGNTIYF. In DNA form, the CDR3 reads TGTGCCAGTAGTATTACCGGGACAGGGAGGTCTGGAAACACCATATATTTT.

The genes are TRBV2 and TRBJ1-5; D might be TRBD1 (5 bases). V shed 0 bases and J shed 0 bases, with 15 bases lying between them. This CDR3 contains 18 residues. CDR1 is SNHLY and CDR2 is FYNNEI in the germline V gene. The CDR3 region has the DNA TGTGCCAGCAGTGAAGCACCGGGACGGAAGTATAGCAATCAGCCCCAGCATTTT. Protein: CASSEAPGRKYSNQPQHF.

The chain recombines TRBV7-2 with TRBJ1-1; tentatively, D is TRBD1 (6 bases). The V gene lost 6 bases and the J gene lost 1 base, with 12 bases spanning the gap. The CDR3 is made up of 14 amino acids. Germline CDR1 is SGHTA and CDR2 is FQGNSA. The CDR3 nucleotides are TGTGCCAGCAGGATTACAGGGACGAACACTGAAGCTTTCTTT. It codes for CASRITGTNTEAFF.

The chain is built from TRBV11-2 and TRBJ1-2; no firm D call. Trimming took off 1 base at V and 2 bases at J, with 5 bases between the two ends. Germline V CDR1 and CDR2: SGHAT, FQNNGV. The CDR3 contains 13 residues. CDR3 loop: CASSLGDNYGYTF. Here the CDR3 DNA reads TGTGCCAGCAGCTTAGGTGACAACTATGGCTACACCTTC.

CDR3 nucleotide sequence: TGTGCCAGCAGCCGAACAGGTTCCAATACTGAAGCTTTCTTT. Amino acid sequence: CASSRTGSNTEAFF. The chain couples TRBV7-9 to TRBJ1-1; TRBD1 might be the D (5 bases). Trimming pared 5 bases from V and 5 bases from J, leaving 15 bases between. The germline V gene has CDR1 SEHNR and CDR2 FQNEAQ (reference sequence). This CDR3 region has 14 residues.

This clonotype came up a few times. Here the CDR3 DNA reads TGTGCCAGCAGTTTGGGACATTCTAACTATGGCTACACCTTC. It specifies CASSLGHSNYGYTF. The chain links TRBV27 to TRBJ1-2; D possibly corresponds to TRBD1 (6 bases). V lost 3 bases, J lost 0 bases, and 8 bases lay in between. The CDR3 is 14 amino acids. Germline V lookup: CDR1 MNHEY, CDR2 SMNVEV (reference sequence).

The chain joins TRBV24-1 to TRBJ2-3; D might be TRBD2 (6 bases). Germline values: CDR1 KGHDR, CDR2 SFDVKD. The ends were cut back, 3 bases at V and 0 bases at J, with 9 bases in the middle. The CDR3 is 15 residues long. CDR3 in amino acids: CATSDSSGSTDTQYF. For the CDR3, the DNA is TGTGCCACCAGTGATAGTAGCGGTAGCACAGATACGCAGTATTTT.